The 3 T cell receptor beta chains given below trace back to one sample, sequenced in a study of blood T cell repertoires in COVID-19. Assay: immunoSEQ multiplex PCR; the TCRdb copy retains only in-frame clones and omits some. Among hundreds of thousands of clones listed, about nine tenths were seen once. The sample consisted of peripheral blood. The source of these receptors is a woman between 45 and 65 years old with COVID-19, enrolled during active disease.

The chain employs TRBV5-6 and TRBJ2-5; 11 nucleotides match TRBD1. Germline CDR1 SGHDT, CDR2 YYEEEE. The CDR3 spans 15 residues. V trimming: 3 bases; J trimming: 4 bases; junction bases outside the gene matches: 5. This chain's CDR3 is CASSWGTGGVETQYF. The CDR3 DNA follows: TGTGCCAGCAGCTGGGGGACAGGGGGTGTAGAGACCCAGTACTTC. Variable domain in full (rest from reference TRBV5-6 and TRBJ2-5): DAGVTQSPTHLIKTRGQQVTLRCSPKSGHDTVSWYQQALGQGPQFIFQYYEEEERQRGNFPDRFSGHQFPNYSSELNVNALLLGDSALYLCASSWGTGGVETQYFGPGTRLLVL.

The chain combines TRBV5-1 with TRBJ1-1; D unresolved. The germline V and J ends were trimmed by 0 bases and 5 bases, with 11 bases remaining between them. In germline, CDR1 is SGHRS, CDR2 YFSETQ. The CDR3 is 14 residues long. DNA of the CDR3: TGCGCCAGCAGCTTGGGTACCCTCCGGACTGAAGCTTTCTTT. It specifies CASSLGTLRTEAFF.

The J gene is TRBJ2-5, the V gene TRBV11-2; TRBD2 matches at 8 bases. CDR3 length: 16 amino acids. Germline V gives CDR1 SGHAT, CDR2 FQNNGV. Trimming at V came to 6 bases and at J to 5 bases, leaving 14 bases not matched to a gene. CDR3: CASSLLAAQKSETQYF. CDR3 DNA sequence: TGTGCCAGCAGTTTACTAGCGGCCCAGAAATCGGAGACCCAGTACTTC.